The subject of this entry is one TCR beta chain. Survey level was the resolution at which the v3.0 immunoSEQ assay ran. Generated by immunoSEQ multiplex PCR, the TCRdb table keeps only in-frame clones and is missing some. The sample contains some 28,000 clones, over 90% of which appear only once. The record originates from a study of long-term antiretroviral therapy in people with HIV. The V end lost 0 bases, the J end lost 4 bases, and 7 bases lay between the germline ends. Germline CDR1 reads SGDLS; CDR2 reads YYNGEE. This CDR3 has 13 amino acids. The receptor's source is a man in his fifties with HIV. The gene calls are TRBV9 and TRBJ1-1; D remains unclear. The sequenced sample was unsorted PBMCs, obtained 5.3 years after starting antiretroviral therapy. The CDR3 sequence is CASSVEGITEAFF. The DNA for the CDR3 is TGTGCCAGCAGCGTAGAAGGGATCACTGAAGCTTTCTTT.